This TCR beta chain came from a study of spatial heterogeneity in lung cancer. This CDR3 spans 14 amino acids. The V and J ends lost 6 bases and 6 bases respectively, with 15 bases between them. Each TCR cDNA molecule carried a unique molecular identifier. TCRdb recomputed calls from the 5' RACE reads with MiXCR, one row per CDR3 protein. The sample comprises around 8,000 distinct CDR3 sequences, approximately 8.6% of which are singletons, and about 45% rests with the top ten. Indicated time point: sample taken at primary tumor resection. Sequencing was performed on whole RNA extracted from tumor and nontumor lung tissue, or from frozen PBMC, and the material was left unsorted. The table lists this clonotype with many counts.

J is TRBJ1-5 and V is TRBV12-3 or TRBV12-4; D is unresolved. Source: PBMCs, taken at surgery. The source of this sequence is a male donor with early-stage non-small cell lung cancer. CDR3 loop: CASRSVSGGQPQHF. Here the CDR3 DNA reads TGTGCCAGCAGGAGTGTAAGCGGCGGTCAGCCCCAGCATTTT.